These 21 T cell receptor beta chains came from one sample sequenced in a study of blood T cell repertoires in COVID-19. TCRdb keeps only in-frame clones here, not all; method: immunoSEQ multiplex PCR. This table holds 85,000 to 90,000 clones, 91% found once. The material sequenced was peripheral blood. These TCRs come from a human donor with active COVID-19. The donor label of this sample is uncertain.

The chain has TRBV27 and TRBJ2-7; 9 bases are a match to TRBD1. Germline CDR1 reads MNHEY; CDR2 reads SMNVEV (reference sequence). This CDR3 has 15 amino acids. V was clipped by 4 bases and J by 7 bases; unmatched bases: 11. This CDR3 is CASSSQGQGRWEQYF. In DNA form, the CDR3 reads TGTGCCAGCAGTTCCCAGGGACAGGGTCGTTGGGAGCAGTACTTC.

Worth noting for this clone: The same CDR3 is also encoded by other DNA sequences in this sample. V is TRBV5-1 and J is TRBJ2-5; tentatively, D is TRBD2 (6 bases). Trimming cost V 0 bases and J 1 base, with 7 bases left between them. Germline values: CDR1 SGHRS, CDR2 YFSETQ. This CDR3 contains 14 residues. CDR3 loop: CASSLGGVQETQYF. DNA for the CDR3: TGCGCCAGCAGCTTGGGCGGGGTCCAAGAGACCCAGTACTTC.

The chain joins TRBV2 to TRBJ2-1; 9 bases are a match to TRBD2. V was clipped by 8 bases and J by 3 bases; unmatched bases: 8. CDR1 is SNHLY and CDR2 is FYNNEI in the germline V gene. This CDR3 is 15 amino acids long. In DNA, the CDR3 is TGTGCCAGCTCGTCAGCGGGGGGTAACTACAATGAGCAGTTCTTC. Amino acid sequence: CASSSAGGNYNEQFF.

V usage is TRBV6-2 or TRBV6-3 and J usage is TRBJ1-1; 9 bases fit TRBD1. Per the germline V gene, CDR1 is MNHEY and CDR2 is SVGEGT. V trimming: 2 bases; J trimming: 10 bases; junction bases outside the gene matches: 8. The CDR3 runs 14 residues. The CDR3 sequence: CASSYTIQGAGAFF. The CDR3 DNA reads TGTGCCAGCAGTTACACCATACAGGGGGCGGGAGCTTTCTTT.

V gene TRBV9 combines with J gene TRBJ2-1, with a tentative D call TRBD2 (6 bases). With 4 bases removed from V and 2 bases from J, the gap between germline ends came to 16 bases. Germline CDR1 reads SGDLS; CDR2 reads YYNGEE. The CDR3 extends over 16 amino acids. This CDR3 reads CASSPSEVTAYNEQFF. The CDR3 DNA reads TGTGCCAGCAGCCCTAGCGAGGTAACAGCCTACAATGAGCAGTTCTTC.

This chain links TRBV5-1 with TRBJ2-7; 7 bases fit TRBD1. This CDR3 comprises 15 residues. Unmatched junction bases numbered 11, after V lost 4 bases and J lost 4 bases. The V gene's germline CDR1 is SGHRS and CDR2 YFSETQ. The CDR3 reads CASSDKYDRAYEQYF. The CDR3 DNA sequence: TGCGCCAGCAGCGACAAGTACGACAGGGCTTACGAGCAGTACTTC.

This sequence joins TRBV29-1 and TRBJ2-7; D call uncertain. The CDR3 is made up of 12 amino acids. Looked up from germline, CDR1 is SQVTM and CDR2 is ANQGSEA. Trimming removed 4 bases from V and 0 bases from J, with 7 bases in between. The CDR3: CSVVIPSYEQYF. The CDR3 DNA is TGCAGCGTTGTAATTCCCTCCTACGAGCAGTACTTC.

V and J are TRBV6-5 and TRBJ2-1; 8 nucleotides match TRBD2. Germline V gene sequence: CDR1 MNHEY, CDR2 SVGAGI. V lost 0 bases to trimming and J lost 8 bases; unmatched junction nucleotides: 6. This CDR3 has 15 residues. DNA for the CDR3: TGTGCCAGCAGTTACTCGGGGACTAGTTCCGATGAGCAGTTCTTC. Its translation: CASSYSGTSSDEQFF.

This chain connects TRBV5-1 to TRBJ2-3; TRBD1 might be the D (6 bases). The CDR3 length is 15 residues. The germline V gene encodes CDR1 SGHRS and CDR2 YFSETQ. Trimming pared 2 bases from V and 0 bases from J, leaving 10 bases between. This chain's CDR3 is CASSLMGASTDTQYF. CDR3 in DNA: TGCGCCAGCAGCTTAATGGGGGCTAGCACAGATACGCAGTATTTT.

The CDR3 is CASSGGTSHEQYF. The CDR3 region has the DNA TGTGCCAGCAGCGGGGGGACTAGCCACGAGCAGTACTTC. This chain connects TRBV9 to TRBJ2-7, with 9 bases lining up with TRBD2. The CDR3 runs 13 residues. CDR1 and CDR2 from the germline V gene are SGDLS and YYNGEE. V trimming: 3 bases; J trimming: 5 bases; junction bases outside the gene matches: 3.

This chain connects TRBV7-3 to TRBJ2-1; 9 nucleotides line up with TRBD2. CDR3 length equals 16 residues. From germline, CDR1 is SGHTA and CDR2 FQGTGA. J lost 5 bases, V lost 1 base, and 6 bases had no gene match. The CDR3 region is CASSLRASGENNEQFF. In nucleotides, the CDR3 is TGTGCCAGCAGCTTAAGGGCTAGCGGGGAGAACAATGAGCAGTTCTTC. Based on the CDR3 plus reference TRBV7-3 and TRBJ2-1, the full variable domain is GAGVSQTPSNKVTEKGKYVELRCDPISGHTALYWYRQSLGQGPEFLIYFQGTGAADDSGLPNDRFFAVRPEGSVSTLKIQRTERGDSAVYLCASSLRASGENNEQFFGPGTRLTVL.

This chain connects TRBV7-9 to TRBJ2-2, with D possibly being TRBD1 (5 bases). The V and J ends lost 6 bases and 6 bases respectively, with 11 bases between them. The CDR3 runs 13 residues. In germline, CDR1 is SEHNR, CDR2 FQNEAQ (reference sequence). CDR3 in DNA: TGTGCCAGCAGGTACCAGGGTCCCGGGGAGCTGTTTTTT. Its protein product is CASRYQGPGELFF.

V gene TRBV6-6 combines with J gene TRBJ1-1, with a weak D call TRBD1 (6 bases). V shed 0 bases and J shed 4 bases, with 6 bases lying between them. The CDR3 totals 13 residues. The germline V gene has CDR1 MNHNY and CDR2 SVGAGI (reference sequence). The CDR3 reads CASSYSRGTEAFF. The CDR3 DNA reads TGTGCCAGCAGTTACTCCAGGGGCACTGAAGCTTTCTTT.

The chain couples TRBV5-1 to TRBJ2-3, with D possibly being TRBD1 (6 bases). The V gene lost 1 base and the J gene lost 7 bases, with 13 bases spanning the gap. Germline assignment: CDR1 SGHRS and CDR2 YFSETQ. The CDR3 runs to 14 residues. The CDR3 DNA follows: TGCGCCAGCAGCTTGCCAGGGGCGCAAAATACGCAGTATTTT. As protein: CASSLPGAQNTQYF.

This chain connects TRBV4-3 to TRBJ1-1; 8 bases align to TRBD1. The CDR3 length is 18 residues. Germline CDR1 is LGHNA and CDR2 is YSLEER. J gave up 1 base and V 1 base, and 11 bases lay outside the gene matches. CDR3 sequence reads: CASSQVLSIGTGNTEAFF. The CDR3 DNA sequence: TGCGCCAGCAGCCAAGTCCTCTCCATAGGGACAGGGAACACTGAAGCTTTCTTT.

The chain combines TRBV5-4 with TRBJ2-3; D is perhaps TRBD2 (6 bases). Germline V gene data show CDR1 as SGHNT and CDR2 as YYREEE (reference sequence). CDR3 length: 16 amino acids. Trimming removed 1 base at V and 0 bases at J, with 12 bases between. The CDR3 region is CASSLRRGGSTDTQYF. Written as DNA, the CDR3 is TGTGCCAGCAGCTTGCGCCGTGGGGGGAGCACAGATACGCAGTATTTT.

The genes are TRBV7-2 and TRBJ2-5, with 10 bases identical to TRBD1. The V segment lost 5 bases and the J segment 2 bases; nucleotides outside the gene matches: 11. This CDR3 contains 17 residues. Per the germline V gene, CDR1 is SGHTA and CDR2 is FQGNSA. This CDR3 reads CASSRTGTGVSQETQYF. CDR3 in DNA: TGTGCCAGCAGCCGTACGGGGACAGGGGTTTCACAAGAGACCCAGTACTTC.

The chain links TRBV12-3 or TRBV12-4 to TRBJ1-5; D remains unclear. Trimming took 2 bases from V and 0 from J, leaving 2 bases between them. The CDR3 has 13 amino acids. The CDR3: CASSLYSNQPQHF. DNA for the CDR3: TGTGCCAGCAGTTTATATAGCAATCAGCCCCAGCATTTT.

This rearrangement joins TRBV7-2 to TRBJ2-2, with TRBD2 identical over 15 bases. The germline V gene encodes CDR1 SGHTA and CDR2 FQGNSA. J gave up 1 base and V 10 bases, and 10 bases lay outside the gene matches. The CDR3 is 18 amino acids. The DNA of the CDR3 is TGTGCCAAACGCTCCGGGACTAGCGGGGGGTGGAACACCGGGGAGCTGTTTTTT. Its translation: CAKRSGTSGGWNTGELFF.

The chain is built from TRBV28 and TRBJ2-2, with TRBD1 identical over 8 bases. V lost 2 bases and J lost 7; bases outside the gene matches: 30. Germline assignment: CDR1 MDHEN and CDR2 SYDVKM. The CDR3 totals 23 residues. CDR3 nucleotide sequence: TGTGCCAGCAGTTTAAACCCTCTCCCAGAGACAGGGGAAACCTCTGCAAGTATCGGGGAGCTGTTTTTT. Encoded protein: CASSLNPLPETGETSASIGELFF.

This clone occurred a few times. The chain joins TRBV4-2 to TRBJ2-7; 9 nucleotides agree with TRBD2. CDR3 length equals 16 residues. CDR1 and CDR2 from the germline V gene are LGHNA and YNFKEQ. The trim removed 4 bases at V and 0 bases at J, leaving 7 bases unmatched. The CDR3 DNA sequence: TGTGCCAGCAGCCCAGGGACTAGCAGCAGCTCCTACGAGCAGTACTTC. It yields the protein CASSPGTSSSSYEQYF.